What follows is one T cell receptor (beta chain) and its context. Its antigen specificity is not known. No per-base quality is available; no much larger clone lies one base away. Using the deep immunoSEQ assay, multiplex PCR amplified TCR CDR3 regions from genomic DNA. Extracted genomic DNA from each cell subset was distributed evenly across all wells of several immunoSEQ 96-well plates, and each plate was treated as a replicate. For sorted subsets, 200 to 250 ng of genomic DNA, equivalent to 25,000 to 35,000 T cell genomes, went into each replicate PCR. Purified libraries were measured with a Qubit 3.0 fluorometer, size-checked on a Bioanalyzer 2100, and measured again with the KAPA Library Quantification kit. Every immunoSEQ 96-well plate was sequenced on a dedicated single-read 150-cycle Illumina NextSeq 550 flow cell. From the authors' description of their analysis: Because the immunoSEQ output included only junctional sequences and no quality scores, the filtering could not be the same as the filtering used for full-length reads. Sequences were annotated with PyIR, a Python wrapper for IgBLAST v1.9, using IMGT germline references to assign V/J genes and CDR3. Reads were removed for weak V/J assignments (E-value above 1e-6), missing CDR3, stop codons, out-of-frame junctions, or ambiguous translated residues. V3J clonotypes were defined as sequences sharing an identical inferred V gene, J gene, and CDR3 amino acid sequence. To compute the percentage overlap between repertoires, the number of shared unique clonotypes was divided by the size of the smaller repertoire. Richness of each repertoire was evaluated using RTK rarefaction, the Chao1 estimator, and Recon v2.1 estimates of unobserved clonotypes. OLGA was used to compute generation probabilities for all TCRbeta clonotypes that the gDNA method yielded from several donors. Not all clones reach the TCRdb copy of this immuneACCESS table, which keeps in-frame sequences only. Checked studies attribute under half of the gap to unresolved V genes and leave the rest unexplained. V and J calls and clone size follow that table, whereas D and trimming were derived from the DNA. In this sample the table shows about 2.5 million clones, roughly 90% of which occur a single time. The top ten clonotypes cover about 0.36% of the sample.

These data come from a study of shared clonotypes between healthy human individuals (TCRdb year 2020). For the wider study: A few men and a couple of women, aged 18 to 49 years, made up the cohort. To increase sequencing depth and limit assay-specific biases, different laboratories used diverse techniques to prepare libraries and sequence TCR repertoires. Leukapheresis yielded between about 0.85 and 10 billion PBMCs per donor. Blood TCR repertoires of about 5 healthy adults were deeply sequenced to estimate repertoire size and the extent of clonotype sharing between individuals. For each donor, CD4 naive and CD4 memory were each run on three plates, CD8 naive on two plates, and CD8 memory on one plate. Overall study outcomes, separate from this receptor: Incomplete sequencing was indicated by rarefaction of sorted-subset datasets, despite the large sequencing depth. Sampling was limited to blood, and TCR repertoires in tissue likely differ from TCR repertoires in blood. Clonotypes shared by all four sorted-subset donors showed higher generation probabilities than non-shared clonotypes. Pairwise subsampling led to the expectation that sequencing depth would affect the degree of clonotype sharing among donors. Because the study included only a small number of donors, the genetic and exposure-history diversity represented was limited. Sharing across a few donors was observed for about 5% of naive CD4, over 3% of naive CD8, 2.3% of memory CD4, and around 0.4% of memory CD8 clonotypes. Naive subsets generally had larger estimated clonotype richness than memory subsets.

The donors were healthy, HIV-negative adults who had no recently reported acute infections or vaccinations. All donors were Caucasian adults living in Nashville, Tennessee, USA. CD4+ T cells were enriched through magnetic negative selection, after which naive cells were positively selected on CD45RA and the remaining negative fraction served as the memory subset. After blood collection by leukapheresis, PBMCs were isolated using Ficoll-Histopaque density gradient centrifugation and then cryopreserved in the vapor phase of liquid nitrogen. Purity and quantity of every magnetically sorted T cell population were checked by analytical flow cytometry. Genomic DNA was isolated from each sorted fraction and quantified by UV absorbance on a Nanodrop 2000c. The sequence came from a man aged 18 to 29 in good health. Some clones in this sample may be carry-over from other donors' samples. The specimen sequenced was naive CD4+ T cells from PBMCs. Sample cell subset or site, as interpreted from the label and publication: CD45RA+ positively selected.

The DNA sequence is as follows: TGCGCCAGCAGCTTGTTACAGGGTGGCGGGGAGCTGTTTTTT. Its amino acids are CASSLLQGGGELFF. Recombination linked TRBV5-1 to TRBJ2-2; possibly the D gene is TRBD1, per 6 matching bases. Looking up the germline V gene yields CDR1 SGHRS and CDR2 YFSETQ. There are 14 amino acids in the CDR3, from cysteine to phenylalanine inclusive. Only the CDR3 region is kept as DNA, spanning 42 bases read in frame from base 1. The germline ends are 11 bases apart after V is trimmed by 1 base and J by 7 bases.